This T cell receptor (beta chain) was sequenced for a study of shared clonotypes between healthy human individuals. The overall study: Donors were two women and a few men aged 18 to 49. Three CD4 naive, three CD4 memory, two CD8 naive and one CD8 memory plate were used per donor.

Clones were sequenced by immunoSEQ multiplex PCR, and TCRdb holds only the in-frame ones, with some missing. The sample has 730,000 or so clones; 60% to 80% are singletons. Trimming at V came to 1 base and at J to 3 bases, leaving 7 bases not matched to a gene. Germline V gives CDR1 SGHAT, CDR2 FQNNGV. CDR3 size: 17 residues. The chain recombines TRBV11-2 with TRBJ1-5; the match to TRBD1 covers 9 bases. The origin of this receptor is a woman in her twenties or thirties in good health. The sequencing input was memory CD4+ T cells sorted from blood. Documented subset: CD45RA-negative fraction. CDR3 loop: CASSLAQDRGYNQPQHF. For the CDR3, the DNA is TGTGCCAGCAGCTTAGCTCAAGACAGGGGGTACAATCAGCCCCAGCATTTT.